A selection of T cell receptor beta chains follows, all from one sample in a study of T cell responses to AZD1222 COVID-19 vaccine. TCRdb's copy holds only in-frame clones and misses some; the assay was immunoSEQ multiplex PCR. The sample carries over 150,000 clones, around 88% recorded once. The specimen comprised peripheral blood, sampled on day 0 of AZD1222 vaccination. All receptors derive from an adult in good health. CDR3s include the opening cysteine and the closing phenylalanine or tryptophan. The D gene is left open where the match is weak. Size is omitted from some rows. Given values are once, few, many or a class for expanded clones.

V	J	D	size	CDR3	DNA
TRBV2	TRBJ2-7	-	-	CASRVGQTDTYEQYF	TGTGCCAGCAGGGTTGGACAGACCGACACCTACGAGCAGTACTTC
TRBV5-4	TRBJ2-6	-	-	CASSSGQSGANVLTF	TGTGCCAGCAGCTCCGGACAGTCTGGGGCCAACGTCCTGACTTTC
TRBV7-2	TRBJ2-5	-	-	CASSLSGITQETQYF	TGTGCCAGCAGCTTATCAGGGATTACTCAAGAGACCCAGTACTTC
TRBV12-3/TRBV12-4	TRBJ2-7	TRBD1	-	CASSQGAHEQYF	TGTGCCAGCAGTCAGGGGGCCCACGAGCAGTACTTC
TRBV7-9	TRBJ2-3	TRBD2	few	CASFHSGARADTQYF	TGTGCCAGCTTCCATAGCGGGGCCCGGGCAGATACGCAGTATTTT
TRBV7-3	TRBJ2-7	-	-	CASSLSGTESYEQYF	TGTGCCAGCAGCTTAAGCGGGACCGAATCCTACGAGCAGTACTTC
TRBV27	TRBJ2-5	-	-	CASSFVQETQYF	TGTGCCAGCAGTTTCGTCCAAGAGACCCAGTACTTC
TRBV7-8	TRBJ1-5	-	-	CASSLTPLGAQPQHF	TGTGCCAGCAGCTTAACCCCCCTGGGCGCTCAGCCCCAGCATTTT
TRBV5-6	TRBJ1-2	-	-	CASLIRERAPGYGYTF	TGTGCCAGCCTTATCAGAGAAAGGGCTCCTGGCTATGGCTACACCTTC
TRBV24-1	TRBJ2-6	TRBD1	-	CATSERTDRAGANVLTF	TGTGCCACCAGTGAACGGACCGACAGGGCTGGGGCCAACGTCCTGACTTTC
TRBV29-1	TRBJ2-3	TRBD2	-	CSVDSGGGVSDTQYF	TGCAGCGTTGATAGTGGCGGGGGGGTCTCAGATACGCAGTATTTT
TRBV7-6	TRBJ1-6	-	-	CASSPTVYNSPLHF	TGTGCCAGCAGCCCGACAGTTTATAATTCACCCCTCCACTTT
TRBV28	TRBJ1-1	-	-	CASSLNLGTEAFF	TGTGCCAGCAGTTTAAACCTGGGGACTGAAGCTTTCTTT
TRBV11-1	TRBJ1-6	-	-	CASSLSEWSPLHF	TGTGCCAGCAGCTTGAGTGAGTGGTCACCCCTCCACTTT
TRBV27	TRBJ2-7	-	-	CASSFAGSGSYEQYF	TGTGCCAGCAGTTTCGCCGGATCCGGGTCCTACGAGCAGTACTTC
TRBV5-1	TRBJ1-5	TRBD1	-	CASSLGQGPHQPQHF	TGCGCCAGCAGCTTGGGACAGGGACCCCATCAGCCCCAGCATTTT
TRBV4-1	TRBJ1-3	TRBD1	-	CASSQDTGAGNTIYF	TGCGCCAGCAGCCAAGACACAGGGGCTGGAAACACCATATATTTT
TRBV4-1	TRBJ1-1	TRBD1	once	CASSRDRVEAFF	TGCGCCAGCAGCCGGGACAGGGTTGAAGCTTTCTTT
TRBV3-1/TRBV3-2	TRBJ1-1	-	-	CASSQAEVARTEAFF	TGTGCCAGCAGCCAAGCGGAGGTGGCGAGAACTGAAGCTTTCTTT
TRBV13	TRBJ2-5	TRBD2	once	CASSSGLAGDETQYF	TGTGCCAGCAGCTCGGGACTAGCGGGAGATGAGACCCAGTACTTC
TRBV12-3/TRBV12-4	TRBJ1-3	-	-	CASSLWQGNTIYF	TGTGCCAGCAGTTTATGGCAGGGGAACACCATATATTTT
TRBV2	TRBJ2-1	-	-	CASSERWEELF	TGTGCCAGCAGTGAACGGTGGGAGGAACTCTTC
TRBV7-8	TRBJ1-3	-	-	CASSQPGTPGNTIYF	TGTGCCAGCAGCCAACCAGGGACGCCTGGAAACACCATATATTTT
TRBV5-6	TRBJ1-2	-	-	CASSLVAYGYTF	TGTGCCAGCAGCTTGGTCGCTTATGGCTACACCTTC
TRBV9	TRBJ2-2	TRBD1	-	CASSVGGGRGTGELFF	TGTGCCAGCAGCGTAGGAGGGGGCCGGGGCACCGGGGAGCTGTTTTTT
TRBV11-2	TRBJ2-7	TRBD2	-	CASSSGIGLAQQYF	TGTGCCAGCAGCTCAGGCATAGGACTAGCTCAGCAGTACTTC
TRBV27	TRBJ1-1	-	-	CASANQAPNTEAFF	TGTGCCAGCGCTAATCAGGCCCCGAACACTGAAGCTTTCTTT
TRBV28	TRBJ1-3	-	-	CASSPHPHSSGNTIYF	TGTGCCAGCAGTCCCCACCCCCATAGCTCTGGAAACACCATATATTTT
TRBV4-2	TRBJ2-5	TRBD1	-	CASSQDRGQETQYF	TGTGCCAGCAGCCAAGACAGGGGGCAAGAGACCCAGTACTTC
TRBV5-1	TRBJ2-5	TRBD1	few	CASSRAPGGAMETQYF	TGCGCCAGCAGCCGGGCCCCAGGGGGCGCGATGGAGACCCAGTACTTC
TRBV19	TRBJ1-2	-	-	CASRTPNYGYTF	TGTGCCAGTAGGACACCGAACTATGGCTACACCTTC
TRBV11-3	TRBJ2-5	-	-	CASSEGRRETQYF	TGTGCCAGCAGCGAGGGACGAAGAGAGACCCAGTACTTC
TRBV18	TRBJ2-3	-	few	CASSPITDTQYF	TGTGCCAGCTCACCGATCACAGATACGCAGTATTTT
TRBV6-5	TRBJ1-4	-	-	CASSILGGANEKLFF	TGTGCCAGCAGTATCCTGGGCGGGGCTAATGAAAAACTGTTTTTT
TRBV19	TRBJ1-1	-	-	CASSIFPPRTARRTEAFF	TGTGCCAGTAGTATATTCCCACCTAGGACGGCCCGTAGAACTGAAGCTTTCTTT
TRBV18	TRBJ2-2	TRBD2	-	CASSPLGISGSHTGELFF	TGTGCCAGCTCACCACTAGGGATTAGCGGGAGCCACACCGGGGAGCTGTTTTTT
TRBV11-2	TRBJ1-2	TRBD1	-	CASSSIRRDRGYGYTF	TGTGCCAGCAGCTCAATCCGCAGGGACAGGGGTTATGGCTACACCTTC
TRBV19	TRBJ1-4	-	-	CASIGLGKLFF	TGTGCCAGTATAGGGTTGGGTAAACTGTTTTTT
TRBV13	TRBJ1-2	-	once	CASSLSGANYGYTF	TGTGCCAGCAGCTTATCAGGGGCCAACTATGGCTACACCTTC
TRBV30	TRBJ1-5	-	-	CAWSGDYLNQPQHF	TGTGCCTGGAGCGGGGACTACCTCAATCAGCCCCAGCATTTT
TRBV15	TRBJ2-7	-	-	CATSRVLGSYEQYF	TGTGCCACCAGCAGAGTCCTGGGGTCCTACGAGCAGTACTTC
TRBV29-1	TRBJ2-3	-	-	CSVPPGENVDTQYF	TGCAGCGTTCCTCCGGGAGAGAATGTAGATACGCAGTATTTT
TRBV30	TRBJ1-6	-	-	CAWSEQNNSPLHF	TGTGCCTGGAGTGAACAGAATAATTCACCCCTCCACTTT
TRBV4-3	TRBJ1-1	-	once	CASSPSRGIRTEAFF	TGCGCCAGCAGCCCGTCACGAGGGATTAGGACTGAAGCTTTCTTT
TRBV5-6	TRBJ1-4	-	-	CASSLIQGGEKLFF	TGTGCCAGCAGCTTAATACAGGGAGGGGAAAAACTGTTTTTT
TRBV4-2	TRBJ1-2	-	-	CASSQAVRGDQIWGYTF	TGTGCCAGCAGCCAAGCTGTGCGAGGGGACCAAATTTGGGGCTACACCTTC
TRBV10-3	TRBJ2-3	TRBD2	-	CAISDAGGQDTQYF	TGTGCCATCAGTGACGCGGGAGGGCAAGATACGCAGTATTTT
TRBV5-4	TRBJ1-1	-	-	CASSLQDQPAFF	TGTGCCAGCAGCTTACAGGATCAGCCGGCTTTCTTT
TRBV28	TRBJ1-5	-	-	CASSLGQGNQPQHF	TGTGCCAGCAGTTTGGGGCAGGGGAATCAGCCCCAGCATTTT
TRBV5-4	TRBJ1-4	-	once	CASSAGTDTNEKLFF	TGTGCCAGCAGCGCCGGGACCGACACTAATGAAAAACTGTTTTTT
TRBV14	TRBJ1-3	-	-	CASSQVDSRISGNTIYF	TGTGCCAGCAGCCAAGTAGATTCGAGGATCTCTGGAAACACCATATATTTT
TRBV6-4	TRBJ1-6	TRBD1	-	CASSDGTGGRFGDSPLHF	TGTGCCAGCAGTGACGGGACAGGGGGTAGGTTCGGGGATTCACCCCTCCACTTT
TRBV7-9	TRBJ1-2	-	-	CASSHSTAVAYGYTF	TGTGCCAGCAGCCATTCGACAGCCGTGGCTTATGGCTACACCTTC
TRBV19	TRBJ1-5	-	-	CASKGFTEQPQHF	TGTGCCAGTAAAGGGTTTACAGAACAGCCCCAGCATTTT
TRBV19	TRBJ2-5	-	-	CASSIGSGLSYQETQYF	TGTGCCAGTAGTATAGGTTCTGGGCTTTCCTACCAAGAGACCCAGTACTTC
TRBV12-3/TRBV12-4	TRBJ1-5	-	-	CATRGGRHQPQHF	TGTGCCACCCGCGGGGGGCGGCATCAGCCCCAGCATTTT
TRBV5-8	TRBJ1-3	-	few	CASTLRRTTGTSGNTIYF	TGTGCCAGCACCCTGAGGAGGACGACAGGAACCTCTGGAAACACCATATATTTT
TRBV19	TRBJ2-1	-	-	CASSISDGSYNEQFF	TGTGCCAGTAGTATCTCGGACGGCTCCTACAATGAGCAGTTCTTC
TRBV24-1	TRBJ2-1	TRBD2	-	CATTGAGESYNEQFF	TGTGCCACCACTGGGGCGGGAGAATCATACAATGAGCAGTTCTTC
TRBV25-1	TRBJ1-4	-	-	CASSDGGPTNEKLFF	TGTGCCAGCAGTGATGGGGGACCAACTAATGAAAAACTGTTTTTT